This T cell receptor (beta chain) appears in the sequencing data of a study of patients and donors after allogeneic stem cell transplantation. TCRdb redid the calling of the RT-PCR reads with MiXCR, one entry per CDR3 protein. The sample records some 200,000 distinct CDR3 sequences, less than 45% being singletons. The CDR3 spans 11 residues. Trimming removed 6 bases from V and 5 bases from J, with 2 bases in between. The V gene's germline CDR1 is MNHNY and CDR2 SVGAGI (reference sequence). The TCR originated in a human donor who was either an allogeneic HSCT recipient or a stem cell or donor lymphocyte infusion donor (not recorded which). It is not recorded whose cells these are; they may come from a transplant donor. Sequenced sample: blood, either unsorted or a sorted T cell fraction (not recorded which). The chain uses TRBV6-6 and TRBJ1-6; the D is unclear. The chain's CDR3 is CASRDNSPLHF. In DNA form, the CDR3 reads TGTGCCAGCAGGGATAATTCACCCCTCCACTTT.